This note documents a single T cell receptor (beta chain) sequence. Cohorts were determined from participant-reported clinical history. These data belong to a study of blood T cell repertoires in COVID-19. Study-level background: The recovered donors of Cohort 3 showed two negative PCRs, clearance, or symptom resolution. The origin of the acute and convalescent COVID-19 samples was the United States, Italy and Spain. T cells, B-cell-depleted T cells, or PBMCs provided the cDNA or gDNA that served as material.

Assay: immunoSEQ multiplex PCR; the TCRdb copy retains only in-frame clones and omits some. The profile shows fewer than 200,000 clones, 70% to 80% of them singletons. The CDR3 is made up of 14 amino acids. CDR1 SGHTA and CDR2 FQGNSA come from the germline V gene. J was trimmed by 6 bases and V by 5 bases; bases with no gene match: 4. The sample consisted of PBMCs or T cells enriched from blood (not recorded which). V gene TRBV7-2 combines with J gene TRBJ2-1; TRBD2 agrees at 10 bases. The origin of this receptor is a woman aged 65 to 85 in a cohort exposed to, infected with or recovered from COVID-19 (not recorded which). CDR3 DNA: TGTGCCAGCAGCCGGGGACTAGCGATCAATGAGCAGTTCTTC. Encoded protein: CASSRGLAINEQFF.